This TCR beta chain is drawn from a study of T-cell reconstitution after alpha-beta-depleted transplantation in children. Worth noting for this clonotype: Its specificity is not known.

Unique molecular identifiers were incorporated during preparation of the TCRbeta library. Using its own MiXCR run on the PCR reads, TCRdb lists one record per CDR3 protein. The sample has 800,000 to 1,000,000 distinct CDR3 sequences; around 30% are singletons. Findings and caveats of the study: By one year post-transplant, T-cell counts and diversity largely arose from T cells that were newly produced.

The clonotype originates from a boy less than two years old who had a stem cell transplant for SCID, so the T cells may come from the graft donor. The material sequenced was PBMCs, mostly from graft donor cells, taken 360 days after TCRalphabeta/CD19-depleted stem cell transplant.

The CDR3 loop is CSVTQGQNIQYF. For the CDR3, the DNA is TGCAGCGTGACCCAGGGTCAAAACATTCAGTACTTC. The chain has TRBV29-1 and TRBJ2-4, with D maybe TRBD1 (5 bases). The CDR3 has 12 residues. CDR1 is SQVTM, CDR2 ANQGSEA, per germline. V lost 6 bases and J lost 5, with 11 bases in between.